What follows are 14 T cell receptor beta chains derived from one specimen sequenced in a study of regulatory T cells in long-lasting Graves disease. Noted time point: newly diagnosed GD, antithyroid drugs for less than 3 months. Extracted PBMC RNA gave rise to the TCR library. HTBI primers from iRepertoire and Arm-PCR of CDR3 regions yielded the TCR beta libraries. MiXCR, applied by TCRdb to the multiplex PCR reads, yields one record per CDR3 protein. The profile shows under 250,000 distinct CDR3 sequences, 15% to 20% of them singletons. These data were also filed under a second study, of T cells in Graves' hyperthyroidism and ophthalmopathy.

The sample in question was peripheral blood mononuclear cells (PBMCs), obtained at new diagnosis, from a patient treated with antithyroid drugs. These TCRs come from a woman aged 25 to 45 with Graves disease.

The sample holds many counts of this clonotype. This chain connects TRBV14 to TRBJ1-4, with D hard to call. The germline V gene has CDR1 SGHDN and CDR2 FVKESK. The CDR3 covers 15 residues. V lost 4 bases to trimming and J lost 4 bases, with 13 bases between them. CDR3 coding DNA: TGTGCCAGCAGCCCCGGACTGTTGCGTAATGAAAAACTGTTTTTT. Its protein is CASSPGLLRNEKLFF. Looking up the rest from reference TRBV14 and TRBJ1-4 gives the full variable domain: EAGVTQFPSHSVIEKGQTVTLRCDPISGHDNLYWYRRVMGKEIKFLLHFVKESKQDESGMPNNRFLAERTGGTYSTLKVQPAELEDSGVYFCASSPGLLRNEKLFFGSGTQLSVL.

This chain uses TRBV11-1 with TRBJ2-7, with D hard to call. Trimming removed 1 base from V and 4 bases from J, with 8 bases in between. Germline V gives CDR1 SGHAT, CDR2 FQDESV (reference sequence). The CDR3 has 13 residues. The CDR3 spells CASSLGGRYEQYF. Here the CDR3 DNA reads TGTGCCAGCAGCTTAGGCGGAAGATACGAGCAGTACTTC.

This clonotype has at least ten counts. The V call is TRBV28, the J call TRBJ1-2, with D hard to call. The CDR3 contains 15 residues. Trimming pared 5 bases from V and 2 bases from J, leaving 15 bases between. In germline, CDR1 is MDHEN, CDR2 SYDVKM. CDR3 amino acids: CASSDRGSQNYGYTF. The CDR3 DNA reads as TGTGCCAGCAGTGACCGCGGGTCCCAGAACTATGGCTACACCTTC.

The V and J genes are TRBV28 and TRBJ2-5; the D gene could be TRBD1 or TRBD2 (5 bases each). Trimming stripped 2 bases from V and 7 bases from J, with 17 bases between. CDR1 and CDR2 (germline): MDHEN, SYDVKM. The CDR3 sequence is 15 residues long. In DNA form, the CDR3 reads TGTGCCAGCAGTTTACCGGGATCGCTTGGGGGGACCCAGTACTTC. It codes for CASSLPGSLGGTQYF.

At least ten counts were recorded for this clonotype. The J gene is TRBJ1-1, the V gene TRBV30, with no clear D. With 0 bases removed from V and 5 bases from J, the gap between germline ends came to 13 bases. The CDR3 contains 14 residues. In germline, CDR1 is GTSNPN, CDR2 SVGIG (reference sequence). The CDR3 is CAWSVRAPGTEAFF. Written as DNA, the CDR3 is TGTGCCTGGAGTGTACGAGCCCCGGGGACTGAAGCTTTCTTT.

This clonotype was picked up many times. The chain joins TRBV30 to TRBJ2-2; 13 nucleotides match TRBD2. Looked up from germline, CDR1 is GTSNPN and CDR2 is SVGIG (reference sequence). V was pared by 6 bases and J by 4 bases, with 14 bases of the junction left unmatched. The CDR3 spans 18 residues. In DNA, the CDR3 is TGTGCCTGTACTAGGCGGACTAGCGGGAGACGGAGCACCGGGGAGCTGTTTTTT. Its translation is CACTRRTSGRRSTGELFF.

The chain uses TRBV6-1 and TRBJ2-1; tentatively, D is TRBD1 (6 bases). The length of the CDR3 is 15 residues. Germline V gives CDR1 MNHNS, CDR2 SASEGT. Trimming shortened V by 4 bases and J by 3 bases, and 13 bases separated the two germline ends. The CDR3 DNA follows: TGTGCCAGCAGTGCCCCCGGGACAATCTACAATGAGCAGTTCTTC. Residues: CASSAPGTIYNEQFF.

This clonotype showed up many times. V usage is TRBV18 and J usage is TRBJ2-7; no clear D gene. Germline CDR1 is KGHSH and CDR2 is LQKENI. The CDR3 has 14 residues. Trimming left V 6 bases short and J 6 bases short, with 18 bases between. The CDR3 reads CASSPDPPTGEQYF. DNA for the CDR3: TGTGCCAGCTCCCCCGACCCTCCTACGGGCGAGCAGTACTTC.

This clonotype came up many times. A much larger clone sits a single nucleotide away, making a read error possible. The CDR3 protein is CASSIAGAANTDAFF. CDR3 in DNA: TGTGCCAGTAGTATAGCGGGGGCAGCGAACACTGACGCTTTCTTT. The chain joins TRBV19 to TRBJ1-1, with D maybe TRBD1 (6 bases). Germline V gives CDR1 LNHDA, CDR2 SQIVND (reference sequence). The CDR3 is 15 amino acids.

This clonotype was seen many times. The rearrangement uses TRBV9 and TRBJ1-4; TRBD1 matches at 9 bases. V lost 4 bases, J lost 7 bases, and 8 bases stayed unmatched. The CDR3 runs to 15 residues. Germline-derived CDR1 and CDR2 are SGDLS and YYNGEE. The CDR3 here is CASSFRTGAGEKLFF. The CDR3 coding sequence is TGTGCCAGCAGCTTCCGGACAGGGGCAGGTGAAAAACTGTTTTTT.

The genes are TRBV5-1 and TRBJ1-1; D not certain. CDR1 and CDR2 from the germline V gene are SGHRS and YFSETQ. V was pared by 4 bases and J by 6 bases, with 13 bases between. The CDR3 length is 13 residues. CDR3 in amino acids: CASSPRSSSEAFF. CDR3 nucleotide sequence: TGCGCCAGCAGCCCAAGGTCCAGTTCTGAAGCTTTCTTT.

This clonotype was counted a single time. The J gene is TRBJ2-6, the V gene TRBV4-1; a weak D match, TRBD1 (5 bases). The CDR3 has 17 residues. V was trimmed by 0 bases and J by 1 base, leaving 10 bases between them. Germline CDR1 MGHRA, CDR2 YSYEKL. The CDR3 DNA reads TGCGCCAGCAGCCAAGAGCAGGGCTTGTCTGGGGCCAACGTCCTGACTTTC. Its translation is CASSQEQGLSGANVLTF.

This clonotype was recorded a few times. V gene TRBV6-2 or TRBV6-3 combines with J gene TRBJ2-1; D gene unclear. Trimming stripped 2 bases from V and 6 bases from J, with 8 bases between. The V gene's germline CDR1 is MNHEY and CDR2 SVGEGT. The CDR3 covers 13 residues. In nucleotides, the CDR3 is TGTGCCAGCAGTTACCCTTCAAGCAATGAGCAGTTCTTC. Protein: CASSYPSSNEQFF.

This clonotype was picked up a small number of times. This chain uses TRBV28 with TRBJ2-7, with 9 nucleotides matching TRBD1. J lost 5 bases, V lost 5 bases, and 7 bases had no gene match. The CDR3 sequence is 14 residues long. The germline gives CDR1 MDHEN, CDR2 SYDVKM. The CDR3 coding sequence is TGTGCCAGCAGTACTCCGGGACAGGGAAACGAGCAGTACTTC. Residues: CASSTPGQGNEQYF.